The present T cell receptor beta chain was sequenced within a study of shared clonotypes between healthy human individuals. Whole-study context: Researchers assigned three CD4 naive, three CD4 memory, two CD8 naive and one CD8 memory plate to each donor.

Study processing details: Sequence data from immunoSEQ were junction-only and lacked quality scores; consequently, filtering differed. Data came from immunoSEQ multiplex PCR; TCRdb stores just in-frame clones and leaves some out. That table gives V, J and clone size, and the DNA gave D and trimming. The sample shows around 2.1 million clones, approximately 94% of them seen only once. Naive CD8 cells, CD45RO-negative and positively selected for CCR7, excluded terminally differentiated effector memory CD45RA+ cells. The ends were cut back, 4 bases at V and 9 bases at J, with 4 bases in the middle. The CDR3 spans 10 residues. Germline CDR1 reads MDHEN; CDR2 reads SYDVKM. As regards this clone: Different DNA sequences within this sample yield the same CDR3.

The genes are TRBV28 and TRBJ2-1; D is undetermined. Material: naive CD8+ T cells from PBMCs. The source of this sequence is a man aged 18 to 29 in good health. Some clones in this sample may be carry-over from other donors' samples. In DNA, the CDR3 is TGTGCCAGCAGTTCCGGTGAGCAGTTCTTC. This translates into CASSSGEQFF.